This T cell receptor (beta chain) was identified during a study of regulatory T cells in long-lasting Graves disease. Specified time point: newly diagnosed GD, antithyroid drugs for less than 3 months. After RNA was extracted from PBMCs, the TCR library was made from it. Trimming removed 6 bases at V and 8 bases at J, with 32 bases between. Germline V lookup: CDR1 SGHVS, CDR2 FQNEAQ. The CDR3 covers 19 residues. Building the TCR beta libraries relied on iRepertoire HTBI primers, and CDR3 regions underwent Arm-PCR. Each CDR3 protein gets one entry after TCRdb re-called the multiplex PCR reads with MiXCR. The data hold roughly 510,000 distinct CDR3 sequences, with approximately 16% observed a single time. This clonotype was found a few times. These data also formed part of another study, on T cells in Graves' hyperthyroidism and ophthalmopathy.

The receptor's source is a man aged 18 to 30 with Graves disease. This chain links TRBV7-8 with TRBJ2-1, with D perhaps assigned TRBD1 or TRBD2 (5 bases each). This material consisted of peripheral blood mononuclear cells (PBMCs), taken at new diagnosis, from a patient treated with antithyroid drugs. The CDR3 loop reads CASRLEGTRMSKGFYEQFF. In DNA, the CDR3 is TGTGCCAGCAGGCTAGAGGGGACCCGTATGAGTAAGGGCTTCTATGAGCAGTTCTTC.